One sample yielded the 21 T cell receptor beta chains listed below, sequenced in a study of cytomegalovirus exposure and HLA in healthy donors. Amplification used 60 Vbeta primers and 13 Jbeta primers. The protocol was immunoSEQ multiplex PCR, while the TCRdb copy is restricted to in-frame clones and leaves out a portion. The sample holds 100,000 to 150,000 clones, over 80% seen once. The sequencing input was PBMCs. The receptors here all came from a man aged 18 to 30 in good health and CMV-seropositive.

The rearrangement links TRBV10-3 to TRBJ1-2; 10 bases line up with TRBD1. The germline gives CDR1 ENHRY, CDR2 SYGVKD. V lost 3 bases to trimming and J lost 4 bases; unmatched junction nucleotides: 2. This CDR3 is built from 14 residues. This CDR3 is CAISEGQGVYGYTF. DNA of the CDR3: TGTGCCATCAGTGAAGGACAGGGGGTCTATGGCTACACCTTC.

Written as DNA, the CDR3 is TGTGCCAGCAGCCCCATGCGAAGTAGCGGGGGTACAGATACGCAGTATTTT. This codes for CASSPMRSSGGTDTQYF. The chain uses TRBV7-2 and TRBJ2-3, with 9 bases that match TRBD2. There are 17 residues in the CDR3. Germline CDR1 SGHTA, CDR2 FQGNSA. V gave up 5 bases and J gave up 3 bases; unmatched junction bases: 12.

This chain joins TRBV7-3 and TRBJ2-3; 10 bases match TRBD2. The CDR3 loop spans 15 amino acids. Germline V gives CDR1 SGHTA, CDR2 FQGTGA. The junction had 0 bases not matched to a gene; V was cut back by 2 bases and J by 1 base. The CDR3 loop reads CASSLLAGGTDTQYF. The CDR3, as DNA: TGTGCCAGCAGCTTACTAGCGGGGGGCACAGATACGCAGTATTTT. Using reference TRBV7-3 and TRBJ2-3 for the parts outside the CDR3, the full variable domain is GAGVSQTPSNKVTEKGKYVELRCDPISGHTALYWYRQSLGQGPEFLIYFQGTGAADDSGLPNDRFFAVRPEGSVSTLKIQRTERGDSAVYLCASSLLAGGTDTQYFGPGTRLTVL.

This chain uses TRBV21-1 with TRBJ1-4; TRBD1 reflects the table's D call only, with no check against the DNA. TRBV21-1 is deemed a pseudogene. The CDR3 is 13 residues long. The CDR3 DNA follows: TGTGCCAGCAGCAAAGGCAGGGGCGAGGAACTGTTTTTT. Encoded protein: CASSKGRGEELFF.

The chain carries TRBV30 and TRBJ1-5, with unresolved D. Per the germline V gene, CDR1 is GTSNPN and CDR2 is SVGIG (reference sequence). The CDR3 runs to 15 residues. Trimming removed 2 bases at V and 4 bases at J, with 15 bases between. CDR3 sequence: CAWSLTGSKNQPQHF. For the CDR3, the DNA is TGTGCCTGGAGTCTAACCGGGAGTAAGAATCAGCCCCAGCATTTT. Full variable domain (remainder filled in from reference TRBV30 and TRBJ1-5): SQTIHQWPATLVQPVGSPLSLECTVEGTSNPNLYWYRQAAGRGLQLLFYSVGIGQISSEVPQNLSASRPQDRQFILSSKKLLLSDSGFYLCAWSLTGSKNQPQHFGDGTRLSIL.

This clone has only one observation. This chain connects TRBV2 to TRBJ1-2; D is undetermined. V dropped 8 bases and J dropped 4 bases, with 11 bases sitting between them. Germline-derived CDR1 and CDR2 are SNHLY and FYNNEI. CDR3 size: 12 residues. CDR3 sequence reads: CASEGGGYGYTF. The CDR3 coding sequence is TGTGCCAGCGAGGGAGGCGGCTATGGCTACACCTTC.

The gene calls are TRBV10-3 and TRBJ1-2; tentatively, D is TRBD1 (5 bases). V was shortened by 7 bases and J by 4 bases, with 13 bases between the two germline ends. Germline loops: CDR1 ENHRY, CDR2 SYGVKD. The CDR3 is 13 residues long. CDR3 protein: CAITEGGAYGYTF. The CDR3 coding sequence is TGTGCCATCACCGAAGGAGGGGCCTATGGCTACACCTTC.

This chain uses TRBV2 with TRBJ2-1, with TRBD2 matching over 8 bases. Germline trimming cut 4 bases from V and 6 bases from J; bases unmatched to any gene: 8. The CDR3 sequence is 15 residues long. CDR1 and CDR2 from the germline V gene are SNHLY and FYNNEI. This chain's CDR3 is CASSGLAGGSNEQFF. CDR3 sequence (DNA): TGTGCCAGCAGTGGGCTCGCGGGGGGCTCCAATGAGCAGTTCTTC.

CDR3 coding DNA: TGTGCCAGCAGCTTGGGCGACAGGGGGCGTTTGGCCACTGAAGCTTTCTTT. Translating gives CASSLGDRGRLATEAFF. This rearrangement joins TRBV5-4 to TRBJ1-1; 10 nucleotides align to TRBD1. V trimming: 0 bases; J trimming: 4 bases; junction bases outside the gene matches: 9. The germline V gene has CDR1 SGHNT and CDR2 YYREEE (reference sequence). The CDR3 has 17 residues.

Points on this clone: In the same sample, other DNA sequences code for this CDR3. The genes are TRBV7-6 and TRBJ2-1, with 8 positions matching TRBD1. CDR3 size: 15 residues. The germline CDR1 and CDR2 sequences are SGHVS and FNYEAQ. V lost 1 base, J lost 2 bases, and 1 base stayed unmatched. The CDR3 DNA is TGTGCCAGCAGCTTAGGGACAGGGCCCTACAATGAGCAGTTCTTC. Amino acids: CASSLGTGPYNEQFF.

The genes are TRBV5-1 and TRBJ2-5; 8 bases match TRBD2. Trimming took 0 bases from V and 4 from J; bases not matched to a gene: 14. This CDR3 spans 18 amino acids. Germline V gives CDR1 SGHRS, CDR2 YFSETQ. In DNA, the CDR3 is TGCGCCAGCAGCTTGGGAAGTTTGGCGGGGGGAAAAGGAGAGACCCAGTACTTC. This sequence encodes CASSLGSLAGGKGETQYF.

This chain connects TRBV4-1 to TRBJ2-2; 8 nucleotides match TRBD2. The CDR3 contains 17 residues. In germline, CDR1 is MGHRA, CDR2 YSYEKL. The V gene end was trimmed by 2 bases and the J gene end by 4 bases; junction bases not matched to a gene: 9. The CDR3 DNA is TGCGCCAGCAGCCAAACCCCGCGGGGGGCCATCACCGGGGAGCTGTTTTTT. It is translated as CASSQTPRGAITGELFF.

V usage is TRBV5-6 and J usage is TRBJ2-5, with TRBD1 matching over 10 bases. This CDR3 region has 15 residues. V shed 3 bases, J shed 7 bases, and the junction held 9 bases outside the gene matches. CDR1 SGHDT and CDR2 YYEEEE come from the germline V gene. The CDR3 sequence is CASSWGTGALGTQYF. The CDR3 nucleotides are TGTGCCAGCAGCTGGGGGACAGGGGCCCTTGGGACCCAGTACTTC.

This chain links TRBV20-1 with TRBJ1-2, with D uncertain. CDR1 and CDR2 (germline): DFQATT, SNEGSKA (reference sequence). Trimming stripped 6 bases from V and 4 bases from J, with 9 bases between. This CDR3 has 11 amino acids. DNA for the CDR3: TGCAGTGCGCCACAGTCCTATGGCTACACCTTC. The encoded protein is CSAPQSYGYTF.

V and J are TRBV7-9 and TRBJ1-2, with D tentatively TRBD1 (5 bases). The ends were cut back, 3 bases at V and 4 bases at J, with 12 bases in the middle. The germline V gene encodes CDR1 SEHNR and CDR2 FQNEAQ (reference sequence). This CDR3 is built from 14 residues. CDR3 protein: CASSFGTMGYGYTF. The CDR3 nucleotides are TGTGCCAGCAGCTTCGGGACTATGGGCTATGGCTACACCTTC.

V and J are TRBV27 and TRBJ2-3; TRBD1 matches 10 bases. The CDR3 covers 14 residues. With 4 bases clipped from V and 3 bases from J, the junction kept 1 base outside the gene matches. Germline V gene data show CDR1 as MNHEY and CDR2 as SMNVEV (reference sequence). The DNA of the CDR3 is TGTGCCAGCAGTTGGACAGGGGGAACAGATACGCAGTATTTT. As protein: CASSWTGGTDTQYF.

The CDR3 loop reads CASSPGQGAGSPLHF. Here the CDR3 DNA reads TGCGCCAGCAGCCCCGGACAGGGGGCGGGTTCACCCCTCCACTTT. The chain carries TRBV5-1 and TRBJ1-6; 11 nucleotides line up with TRBD1. The CDR3 runs to 15 residues. Losses at the gene ends were 4 bases for V and 9 bases for J; bases not matched to a gene: 6. The germline gives CDR1 SGHRS, CDR2 YFSETQ. Full variable domain (outside the CDR3, taken from reference TRBV5-1 and TRBJ1-6): KAGVTQTPRYLIKTRGQQVTLSCSPISGHRSVSWYQQTPGQGLQFLFEYFSETQRNKGNFPGRFSGRQFSNSRSEMNVSTLELGDSALYLCASSPGQGAGSPLHFGNGTRLTVT.

This clone was observed a single time. This chain uses TRBV9 with TRBJ2-1; 9 bases map to TRBD2. V gave up 3 bases and J gave up 13 bases; unmatched junction bases: 11. This CDR3 has 14 residues. In germline, CDR1 is SGDLS, CDR2 YYNGEE. CDR3: CASSEGSSGGQQFF. In DNA form, the CDR3 reads TGTGCCAGCAGCGAGGGGAGTAGCGGGGGCCAACAGTTCTTC.

Comments on this clone: Other nucleotide sequences from this sample produce the same CDR3. This chain links TRBV13 with TRBJ1-5; D not resolved. The germline V and J ends were trimmed by 0 bases and 5 bases, with 5 bases remaining between them. CDR1 PRHDT and CDR2 FYEKMQ come from the germline V gene (reference sequence). The CDR3 contains 13 residues. CDR3 sequence (DNA): TGTGCCAGCAGCTTAGGCCGAGATCAGCCCCAGCATTTT. Translation gives CASSLGRDQPQHF. Filled out from reference TRBV13 and TRBJ1-5, the complete variable domain reads AAGVIQSPRHLIKEKRETATLKCYPIPRHDTVYWYQQGPGQDPQFLISFYEKMQSDKGSIPDRFSAQQFSDYHSELNMSSLELGDSALYFCASSLGRDQPQHFGDGTRLSIL.

In this sample, this clone turned up a few times. This chain uses TRBV10-2 with TRBJ1-2; D might be TRBD1 (6 bases). CDR1 is WSHSY, CDR2 SAAADI, per germline. This CDR3 comprises 13 residues. V gave up 2 bases and J gave up 8 bases, with 12 bases separating them. CDR3: CASSETTGIGYTF. The CDR3 nucleotides read TGCGCCAGCAGTGAGACCACAGGGATCGGCTACACCTTC.

There are a few counts of this clone. The chain couples TRBV5-1 to TRBJ1-1; tentative D call: TRBD1 (6 bases). The CDR3 has 15 amino acids. V shed 4 bases and J shed 1 base, with 14 bases lying between them. Per the germline V gene, CDR1 is SGHRS and CDR2 is YFSETQ. For the CDR3, the DNA is TGCGCCAGCAGCGCATTCGGGACACCGAACACTGAAGCTTTCTTT. Translating gives CASSAFGTPNTEAFF. Supplemented by reference TRBV5-1 and TRBJ1-1, the full variable domain reads KAGVTQTPRYLIKTRGQQVTLSCSPISGHRSVSWYQQTPGQGLQFLFEYFSETQRNKGNFPGRFSGRQFSNSRSEMNVSTLELGDSALYLCASSAFGTPNTEAFFGQGTRLTVV.